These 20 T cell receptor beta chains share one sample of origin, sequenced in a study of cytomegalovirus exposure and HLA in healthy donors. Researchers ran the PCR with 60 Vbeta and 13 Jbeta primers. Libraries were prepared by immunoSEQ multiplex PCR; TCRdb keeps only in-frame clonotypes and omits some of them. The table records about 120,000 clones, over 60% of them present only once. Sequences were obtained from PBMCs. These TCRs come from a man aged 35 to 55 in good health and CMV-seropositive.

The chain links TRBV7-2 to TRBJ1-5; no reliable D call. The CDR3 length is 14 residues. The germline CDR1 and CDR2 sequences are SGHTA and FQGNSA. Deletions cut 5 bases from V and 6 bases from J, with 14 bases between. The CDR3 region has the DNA TGTGCCAGCAGCCACGCGGGGTCCGTTCAGCCCCAGCATTTT. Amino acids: CASSHAGSVQPQHF. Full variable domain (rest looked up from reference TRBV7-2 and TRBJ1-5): GAGVSQSPSNKVTEKGKDVELRCDPISGHTALYWYRQSLGQGLEFLIYFQGNSAPDKSGLPSDRFSAERTGGSVSTLTIQRTQQEDSAVYLCASSHAGSVQPQHFGDGTRLSIL.

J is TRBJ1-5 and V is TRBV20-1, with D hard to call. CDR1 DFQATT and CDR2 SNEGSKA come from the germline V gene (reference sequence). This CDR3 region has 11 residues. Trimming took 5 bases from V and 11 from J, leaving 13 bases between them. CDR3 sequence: CSAGGSWAQHF. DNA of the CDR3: TGCAGTGCTGGCGGAAGTTGGGCCCAGCATTTT.

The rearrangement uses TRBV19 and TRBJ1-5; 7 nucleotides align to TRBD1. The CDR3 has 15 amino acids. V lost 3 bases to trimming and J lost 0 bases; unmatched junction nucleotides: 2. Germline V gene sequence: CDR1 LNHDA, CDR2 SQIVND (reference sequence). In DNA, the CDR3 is TGTGCCAGTAGTATCACAGGGGTTAGCAATCAGCCCCAGCATTTT. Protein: CASSITGVSNQPQHF.

CDR3 loop: CSVRQRTNSPLHF. The CDR3 region has the DNA TGCAGCGTCAGACAGCGAACAAATTCACCCCTCCACTTT. The chain combines TRBV29-1 with TRBJ1-6, with D maybe TRBD1 (5 bases). The germline V and J ends were trimmed by 6 bases and 7 bases, with 13 bases remaining between them. CDR1 is SQVTM, CDR2 ANQGSEA, per germline. The CDR3 length is 13 residues. The full variable domain, completed using reference TRBV29-1 and TRBJ1-6, is SAVISQKPSRDICQRGTSLTIQCQVDSQVTMMFWYRQQPGQSLTLIATANQGSEATYESGFVIDKFPISRPNLTFSTLTVSNMSPEDSSIYLCSVRQRTNSPLHFGNGTRLTVT.

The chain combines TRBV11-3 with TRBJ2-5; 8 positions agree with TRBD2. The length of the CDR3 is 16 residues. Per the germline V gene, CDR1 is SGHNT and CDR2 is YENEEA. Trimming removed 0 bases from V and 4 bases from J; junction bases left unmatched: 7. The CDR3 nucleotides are TGTGCCAGCAGCTTAGACGGGGGGGATACAAGAGAGACCCAGTACTTC. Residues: CASSLDGGDTRETQYF.

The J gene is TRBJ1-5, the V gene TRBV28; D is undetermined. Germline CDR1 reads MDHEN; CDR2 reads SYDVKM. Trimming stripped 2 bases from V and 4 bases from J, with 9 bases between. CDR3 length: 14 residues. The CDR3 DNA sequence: TGTGCCAGCAGTTTACTCGACTGGAATCAGCCCCAGCATTTT. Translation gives CASSLLDWNQPQHF.

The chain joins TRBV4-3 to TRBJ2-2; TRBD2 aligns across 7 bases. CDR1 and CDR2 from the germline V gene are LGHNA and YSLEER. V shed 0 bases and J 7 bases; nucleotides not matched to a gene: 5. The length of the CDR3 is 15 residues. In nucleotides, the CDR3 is TGCGCCAGCAGCCAAGATCCCCGGGGGGACGGGGAGCTGTTTTTT. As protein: CASSQDPRGDGELFF.

The CDR3 protein is CASSLSVASGGHHTDTQYF. The CDR3 DNA is TGTGCCAGCAGTTTATCTGTGGCTAGCGGGGGCCACCACACAGATACGCAGTATTTT. This rearrangement joins TRBV27 to TRBJ2-3; 10 bases align to TRBD2. The CDR3 runs 19 residues. The ends lost 0 bases at V and 2 bases at J; junction bases unmatched: 11. CDR1 is MNHEY and CDR2 is SMNVEV in the germline V gene (reference sequence).

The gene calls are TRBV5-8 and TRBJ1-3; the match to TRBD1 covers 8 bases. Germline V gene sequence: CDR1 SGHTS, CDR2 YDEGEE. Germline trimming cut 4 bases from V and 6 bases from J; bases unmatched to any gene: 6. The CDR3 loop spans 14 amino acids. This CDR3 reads CASSRYRGENTIYF. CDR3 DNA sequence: TGTGCCAGCAGCCGATACAGGGGGGAAAACACCATATATTTT.

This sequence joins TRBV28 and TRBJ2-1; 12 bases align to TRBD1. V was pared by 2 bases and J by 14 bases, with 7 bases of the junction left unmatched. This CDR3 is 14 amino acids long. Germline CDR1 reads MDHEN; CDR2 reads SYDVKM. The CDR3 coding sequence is TGTGCCAGCAGTTTAGGGACAGGGGGCGGGTGGGAGTTCTTC. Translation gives CASSLGTGGGWEFF.

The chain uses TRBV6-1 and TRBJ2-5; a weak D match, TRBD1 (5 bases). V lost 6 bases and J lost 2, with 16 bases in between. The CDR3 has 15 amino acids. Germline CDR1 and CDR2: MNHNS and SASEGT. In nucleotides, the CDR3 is TGTGCCAGCAGGACTTACAGGAGTAGACAAGAGACCCAGTACTTC. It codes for CASRTYRSRQETQYF.

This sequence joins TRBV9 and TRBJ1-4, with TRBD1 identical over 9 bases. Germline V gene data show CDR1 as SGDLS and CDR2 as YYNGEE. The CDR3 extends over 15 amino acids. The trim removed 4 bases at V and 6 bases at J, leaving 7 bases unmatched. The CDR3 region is CASSIGTGSDEKLFF. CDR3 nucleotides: TGTGCCAGCAGCATCGGGACAGGGTCTGATGAAAAACTGTTTTTT.

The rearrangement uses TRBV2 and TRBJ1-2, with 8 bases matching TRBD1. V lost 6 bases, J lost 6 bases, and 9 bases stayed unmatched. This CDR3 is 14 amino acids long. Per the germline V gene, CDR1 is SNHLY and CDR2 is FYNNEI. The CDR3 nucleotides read TGTGCCAGCAGCGGACAGGGATCACTCCATGGCTACACCTTC. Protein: CASSGQGSLHGYTF.

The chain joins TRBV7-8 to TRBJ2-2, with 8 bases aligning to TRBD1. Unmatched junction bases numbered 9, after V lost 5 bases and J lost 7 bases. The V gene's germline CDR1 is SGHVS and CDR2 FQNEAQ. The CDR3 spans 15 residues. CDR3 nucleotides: TGTGCCAGCAGCCCCCCAGGGGGCATGATCGGGGAGCTGTTTTTT. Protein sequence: CASSPPGGMIGELFF.

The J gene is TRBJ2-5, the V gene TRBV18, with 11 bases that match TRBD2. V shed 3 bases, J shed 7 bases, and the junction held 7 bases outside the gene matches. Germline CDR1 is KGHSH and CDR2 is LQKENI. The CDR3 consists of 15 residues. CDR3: CASSPGTSGFWTQYF. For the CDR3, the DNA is TGTGCCAGCTCACCGGGGACTAGCGGTTTTTGGACCCAGTACTTC.

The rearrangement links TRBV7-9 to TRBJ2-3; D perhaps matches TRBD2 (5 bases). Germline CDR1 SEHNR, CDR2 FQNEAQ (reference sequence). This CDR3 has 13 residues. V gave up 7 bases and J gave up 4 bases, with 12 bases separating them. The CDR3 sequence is CASNPLASDTQYF. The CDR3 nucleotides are TGTGCCAGCAACCCTCTAGCTTCAGATACGCAGTATTTT.

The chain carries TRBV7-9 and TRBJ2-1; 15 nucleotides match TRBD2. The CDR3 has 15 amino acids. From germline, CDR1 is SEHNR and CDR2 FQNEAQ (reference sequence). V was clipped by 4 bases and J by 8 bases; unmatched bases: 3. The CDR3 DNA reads TGTGCCAGCAGCTCGGGACTAGCGGGGGGAGATGAGCAGTTCTTC. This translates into CASSSGLAGGDEQFF. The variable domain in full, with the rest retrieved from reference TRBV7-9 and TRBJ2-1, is DTGVSQNPRHKITKRGQNVTFRCDPISEHNRLYWYRQTLGQGPEFLTYFQNEAQLEKSRLLSDRFSAERPKGSFSTLEIQRTEQGDSAMYLCASSSGLAGGDEQFFGPGTRLTVL.

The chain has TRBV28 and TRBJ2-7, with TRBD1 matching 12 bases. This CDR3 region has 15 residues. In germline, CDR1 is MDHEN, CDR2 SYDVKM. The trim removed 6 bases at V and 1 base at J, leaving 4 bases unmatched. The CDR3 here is CASRPGQGASYEQYF. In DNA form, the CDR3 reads TGTGCCAGCAGGCCGGGACAGGGGGCGTCCTACGAGCAGTACTTC.

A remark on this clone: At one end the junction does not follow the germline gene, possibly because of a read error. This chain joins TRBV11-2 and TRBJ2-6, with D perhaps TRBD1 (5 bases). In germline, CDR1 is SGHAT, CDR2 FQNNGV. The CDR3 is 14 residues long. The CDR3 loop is CASSLDRGANGLTF. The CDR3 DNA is TGTGCCAGCAGCTTAGACCGTGGGGCCAACGGCCTGACTTTC.

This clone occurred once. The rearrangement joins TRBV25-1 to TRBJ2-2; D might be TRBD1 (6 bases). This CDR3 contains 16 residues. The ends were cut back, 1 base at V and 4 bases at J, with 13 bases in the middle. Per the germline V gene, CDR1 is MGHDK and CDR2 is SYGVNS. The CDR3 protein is CASSEFKTGITGELFF. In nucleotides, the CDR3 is TGTGCCAGCAGTGAATTTAAGACAGGAATCACCGGGGAGCTGTTTTTT.